The 11 T cell receptor beta chains below come from one sample, sequenced in a study of graft-versus-host responses after intestinal transplantation. Lamina propria and intraepithelial lymphocytes were released by processing graft tissue. Produced via immunoSEQ multiplex PCR; TCRdb's table is partial and in-frame only. The repertoire consists of 3,500 to 5,000 clones, with 76% occurring once and the leading ten covering about 15%. The sequenced sample was ileum tissue, obtained around 340 days after intestinal transplantation. All receptors derive from a human patient who received an intestinal transplant, so some T cells may come from the graft donor.

The CDR3, as DNA: TGCAGCGTTGAAGATTGGCGGGCTGGTAACGAGGACAGGTCTCATGAGCAGTTCTTC. Its translation is CSVEDWRAGNEDRSHEQFF. The chain employs TRBV29-1 and TRBJ2-1; 7 nucleotides agree with TRBD1. V trimming: 0 bases; J trimming: 8 bases; junction bases outside the gene matches: 22. The CDR3 runs to 19 residues. In germline, CDR1 is SQVTM, CDR2 ANQGSEA.

This chain links TRBV5-1 with TRBJ2-1; a weak D match, TRBD1 (6 bases). The CDR3 has 14 residues. V was pared by 6 bases and J by 1 base, with 11 bases between. Germline CDR1 is SGHRS and CDR2 is YFSETQ. The CDR3, as DNA: TGCGCCAGCAATATCGGACAGTCCTACAATGAGCAGTTCTTC. Translation: CASNIGQSYNEQFF.

CDR3: CASSEQRVSTDTQYF. CDR3 nucleotide sequence: TGTGCCAGCAGTGAACAGCGGGTTAGCACAGATACGCAGTATTTT. The chain carries TRBV6-1 and TRBJ2-3, with D possibly matching TRBD2 (6 bases). CDR1 is MNHNS and CDR2 is SASEGT in the germline V gene. The CDR3 sequence is 15 residues long. Deletions cut 2 bases from V and 0 bases from J, with 9 bases between.

The chain uses TRBV11-2 and TRBJ1-2; D gene ambiguous. This CDR3 region has 13 residues. V was clipped by 0 bases and J by 5 bases, with 7 bases between them. Looked up from germline, CDR1 is SGHAT and CDR2 is FQNNGV. DNA of the CDR3: TGTGCCAGCAGCTTAGACCGCAGTTATGGCTACACCTTC. This encodes CASSLDRSYGYTF.

This chain links TRBV18 with TRBJ1-1; D perhaps matches TRBD1 (6 bases). The CDR3 is 17 residues long. The germline gives CDR1 KGHSH, CDR2 LQKENI. The V end lost 4 bases, the J end lost 0 bases, and 18 bases lay between the germline ends. The CDR3 protein is CASSRDTNRGMNTEAFF. In nucleotides, the CDR3 is TGTGCCAGCTCACGGGACACCAATAGGGGAATGAACACTGAAGCTTTCTTT.

This clone was counted only a few times. The chain recombines TRBV10-3 with TRBJ2-5; TRBD2 might be the D (6 bases). Germline V gene data show CDR1 as ENHRY and CDR2 as SYGVKD. The ends were cut back, 5 bases at V and 4 bases at J, with 8 bases in the middle. The CDR3 is 12 residues long. CDR3: CAISPGGETQYF. The CDR3 coding sequence is TGTGCCATCAGTCCCGGGGGAGAGACCCAGTACTTC.

The genes are TRBV5-1 and TRBJ2-7; 11 bases align to TRBD1. The CDR3 is 14 residues long. V dropped 3 bases and J dropped 6; count of bases not matched to a gene: 5. Germline V gives CDR1 SGHRS, CDR2 YFSETQ. CDR3 residues: CASSSGQGAVEQYF. CDR3 nucleotide sequence: TGCGCCAGCAGCTCCGGACAGGGGGCAGTCGAGCAGTACTTC.

The V gene is TRBV5-4, the J gene TRBJ2-7; possibly TRBD1 for D (5 bases). From germline, CDR1 is SGHNT and CDR2 YYREEE (reference sequence). The ends were cut back, 4 bases at V and 4 bases at J, with 9 bases in the middle. The CDR3 is 12 residues long. The CDR3 sequence is CASSLRGYEQYF. The CDR3 coding sequence is TGTGCCAGCAGCCTTAGGGGTTACGAGCAGTACTTC.

This clone was counted a few times. CDR3: CASSTTRRGAYEQYF. CDR3 coding DNA: TGTGCCAGCAGCACGACCCGCAGGGGAGCCTACGAGCAGTACTTC. This sequence joins TRBV5-6 and TRBJ2-7, with a tentative D call TRBD1 (6 bases). The CDR3 sequence is 15 residues long. Looked up from germline, CDR1 is SGHDT and CDR2 is YYEEEE. V dropped 4 bases and J dropped 2 bases, with 16 bases sitting between them.

The CDR3 sequence is CASSISFGANVLTF. In nucleotides, the CDR3 is TGTGCCAGTAGTATTTCCTTTGGGGCCAACGTCCTGACTTTC. V usage is TRBV19 and J usage is TRBJ2-6; D unresolved. Trimming cost V 3 bases and J 3 bases, with 6 bases left between them. The germline V gene has CDR1 LNHDA and CDR2 SQIVND (reference sequence). This CDR3 is built from 14 residues.

The chain recombines TRBV6-4 with TRBJ2-3; 11 positions match TRBD2. Germline CDR1 reads MRHNA; CDR2 reads SNTAGT. V was clipped by 6 bases and J by 1 base; unmatched bases: 15. This CDR3 is built from 19 residues. DNA for the CDR3: TGTGCCAGCAGGTCGGGGACGCTAGAGACTAGCGGGGGCACAGATACGCAGTATTTT. Its translation is CASRSGTLETSGGTDTQYF.